This T cell receptor beta chain was profiled in a study of blood T cell repertoires in COVID-19. Whole-study context: There were acute and convalescent COVID-19 samples, and they came from the United States, Italy and Spain. T cells, B-cell-depleted T cells, or PBMCs provided the cDNA or gDNA that served as material.

This CDR3 contains 14 residues. CDR1 MNHEY and CDR2 SVGAGI come from the germline V gene. The V end lost 2 bases, the J end lost 7 bases, and 12 bases lay between the germline ends. In the original analysis: Researchers report that nucleated cell counts were estimated from reference gene primer amplification. Repertoires were generated with immunoSEQ multiplex PCR, while TCRdb's copy carries only in-frame clones and drops some. The DNA was the basis for D and trimming; V, J and clone size are from that table. The data show approximately 160,000 clones, roughly 86% seen once. Seattle patients were enrolled while actively infected and followed longitudinally.

The rearrangement uses TRBV6-5 and TRBJ1-5; D may be TRBD1 (6 bases). The sequence derives from a man in his fifties or sixties with COVID-19, enrolled during active disease. Sequencing input: peripheral blood. The CDR3 nucleotides read TGTGCCAGCAGTTACAAGGGGGTAGCGCAGCCCCAGCATTTT. Residues: CASSYKGVAQPQHF.